One sample yielded the 7 T cell receptor beta chains listed below, sequenced in a study of technical replicates of blood from several donors. Libraries were prepared by immunoSEQ multiplex PCR; TCRdb keeps only in-frame clonotypes and omits some of them. Of around 92,000 clones listed, 95% are singletons. Sequencing was done on a sample of T cells isolated from PBMCs. The receptors come from a human donor in good health.

This clone was counted a single time. This rearrangement joins TRBV19 to TRBJ1-4; 7 bases agree with TRBD1. Germline values: CDR1 LNHDA, CDR2 SQIVND (reference sequence). The V and J ends lost 3 bases and 7 bases, in that order; junction bases with no gene match: 8. This CDR3 region has 15 residues. The CDR3 loop reads CASSIRQGLGEKLFF. DNA of the CDR3: TGTGCCAGTAGTATTAGACAGGGTTTGGGTGAAAAACTGTTTTTT. Full variable domain (rest looked up from reference TRBV19 and TRBJ1-4): DGGITQSPKYLFRKEGQNVTLSCEQNLNHDAMYWYRQDPGQGLRLIYYSQIVNDFQKGDIAEGYSVSREKKESFPLTVTSAQKNPTAFYLCASSIRQGLGEKLFFGSGTQLSVL.

The chain carries TRBV28 and TRBJ1-1; 7 bases map to TRBD1. Germline loops: CDR1 MDHEN, CDR2 SYDVKM. The ends lost 5 bases at V and 11 bases at J; junction bases unmatched: 8. CDR3 length: 12 amino acids. The CDR3 region has the DNA TGTGCCAGCAGTATCCAACAGGGGTGGGCTTTCTTT. This codes for CASSIQQGWAFF.

As DNA, the CDR3 is TGTGCCAGCAGTGTTGCGGGGGGCGCCTATGGCTACACCTTC. Amino acid sequence: CASSVAGGAYGYTF. The chain is built from TRBV27 and TRBJ1-2, with a possible D match to TRBD1 (6 bases). The CDR3 covers 14 residues. Germline loops: CDR1 MNHEY, CDR2 SMNVEV (reference sequence). The V gene lost 5 bases and the J gene lost 4 bases, with 14 bases spanning the gap.

CDR3 in amino acids: CASSIDLDASDPGELFF. DNA of the CDR3: TGTGCCAGTAGTATAGATCTCGACGCCAGCGATCCCGGGGAGCTGTTTTTT. V and J are TRBV19 and TRBJ2-2; D is undetermined. In germline, CDR1 is LNHDA, CDR2 SQIVND (reference sequence). The V end was cut by 0 bases, the J end by 6 bases, with 17 bases between. The CDR3 is 17 residues long. Complete variable domain (other parts from reference TRBV19 and TRBJ2-2): DGGITQSPKYLFRKEGQNVTLSCEQNLNHDAMYWYRQDPGQGLRLIYYSQIVNDFQKGDIAEGYSVSREKKESFPLTVTSAQKNPTAFYLCASSIDLDASDPGELFFGEGSRLTVL.

The chain couples TRBV7-8 to TRBJ2-2; D unresolved. Trimming removed 7 bases from V and 5 bases from J, with 8 bases in between. Germline CDR1 SGHVS, CDR2 FQNEAQ. This CDR3 has 12 residues. CDR3 DNA: TGTGCCAGCACCCGAGTGACCGGGGAGCTGTTTTTT. Translation gives CASTRVTGELFF.

The V call is TRBV28, the J call TRBJ2-1; D not resolved. Trimming cost V 7 bases and J 8 bases, with 9 bases left between them. This CDR3 is built from 11 residues. Germline V CDR1 and CDR2: MDHEN, SYDVKM. CDR3 sequence reads: CASTLGDEQFF. Here the CDR3 DNA reads TGTGCCAGCACCCTAGGCGATGAGCAGTTCTTC.

This rearrangement joins TRBV5-4 to TRBJ2-1; 10 bases line up with TRBD2. Germline trimming cut 1 base from V and 6 bases from J; bases unmatched to any gene: 10. The CDR3 consists of 17 residues. Looked up from germline, CDR1 is SGHNT and CDR2 is YYREEE (reference sequence). CDR3 bases: TGTGCCAGCAGCTTGTCCGTGGCTAGCGGGAGTGTCAATGAGCAGTTCTTC. It yields the protein CASSLSVASGSVNEQFF.